Listed here are 9 T cell receptor beta chains from one sample, sequenced in a study of regulatory T cells in long-lasting Graves disease. Through Arm-PCR of CDR3 regions and iRepertoire HTBI primers, TCR beta libraries were built. TCRdb re-called the multiplex PCR reads with MiXCR, one entry per CDR3 protein. The table has hundreds of thousands of distinct CDR3 sequences, under 20% seen once. The time point was: newly diagnosed GD, antithyroid drugs for less than 3 months. The TCR library used RNA extracted from PBMCs. The material sequenced was peripheral blood mononuclear cells (PBMCs), taken at new diagnosis, from a patient treated with antithyroid drugs. These receptors all stem from a female donor with Graves disease.

This clonotype was recorded at least ten times. The CDR3 sequence: CASSFSLQGNYGYTF. The CDR3 DNA sequence: TGTGCCAGCAGTTTTTCCCTACAGGGGAACTATGGCTACACCTTC. The chain links TRBV27 to TRBJ1-2, with 7 bases aligning to TRBD1. V lost 3 bases, J lost 2 bases, and 6 bases stayed unmatched. CDR3 length: 15 residues. CDR1 MNHEY and CDR2 SMNVEV come from the germline V gene (reference sequence).

The chain has TRBV27 and TRBJ2-2; 9 bases align to TRBD2. There are 17 residues in the CDR3. After removal of 1 base from V and 4 bases from J, the junction contained 7 bases not matched to a gene. CDR1 and CDR2 from the germline V gene are MNHEY and SMNVEV (reference sequence). The CDR3 reads CASSLWSAGGITGELFF. DNA for the CDR3: TGTGCCAGCAGTTTATGGTCGGCGGGAGGGATCACCGGGGAGCTGTTTTTT.

The sample holds a few counts of this clonotype. V gene TRBV6-1 combines with J gene TRBJ1-2, with a tentative D call TRBD1 (5 bases). Germline V gives CDR1 MNHNS, CDR2 SASEGT. Trimming stripped 6 bases from V and 0 bases from J, with 14 bases between. The CDR3 is made up of 15 amino acids. CDR3 amino acids: CASRGIRVANYGYTF. The CDR3 nucleotides read TGTGCCAGCAGGGGAATCAGGGTAGCTAACTATGGCTACACCTTC.

This sequence joins TRBV12-3 or TRBV12-4 and TRBJ1-3; 7 bases align to TRBD1. V was clipped by 4 bases and J by 3 bases; unmatched bases: 0. CDR3 size: 13 residues. The CDR3 DNA reads TGTGCCAGCAGTTGGACAGGTGGAAACACCATATATTTT. Its translation is CASSWTGGNTIYF.

This clonotype was recorded at least ten times. V is TRBV27 and J is TRBJ2-1; 13 positions match TRBD2. From germline, CDR1 is MNHEY and CDR2 SMNVEV (reference sequence). There are 15 residues in the CDR3. V was pared by 5 bases and J by 5 bases, with 3 bases of the junction left unmatched. CDR3 residues: CASSTGLAGNNEQFF. CDR3 in DNA: TGTGCCAGCAGTACGGGACTAGCGGGAAACAATGAGCAGTTCTTC.

J is TRBJ2-1 and V is TRBV11-3, with 10 bases fitting TRBD2. Germline CDR1 is SGHNT and CDR2 is YENEEA. Germline trimming cut 8 bases from V and 3 bases from J; bases unmatched to any gene: 4. The CDR3 runs to 14 residues. The CDR3 loop is CASRTSGIYNEQFF. The CDR3 DNA sequence: TGTGCCAGCCGGACTAGCGGCATCTACAATGAGCAGTTCTTC.

This clonotype was recorded many times. V and J are TRBV12-3 or TRBV12-4 and TRBJ2-6; D is possibly TRBD1 (6 bases). V was trimmed by 7 bases and J by 13 bases, leaving 20 bases between them. The CDR3 totals 14 residues. CDR3 amino acids: CASNLNRDPSVLTF. Here the CDR3 DNA reads TGTGCCAGCAACCTAAACAGGGATCCCAGTGTCCTGACTTTC.

The chain recombines TRBV3-1 with TRBJ2-7; D may correspond to TRBD1 or TRBD2 (6 bases each). This CDR3 region has 12 residues. In germline, CDR1 is LGHDT, CDR2 YNNKEL (reference sequence). Deletions cut 3 bases from V and 7 bases from J, with 10 bases between. CDR3 bases: TGTGCCAGCAGCCATCAGGGGAGGGAGCAGTACTTC. Encoded protein: CASSHQGREQYF.

The sample holds many counts of this clonotype. The rearrangement joins TRBV2 to TRBJ2-7, with D maybe TRBD1 (7 bases). This CDR3 is built from 14 residues. The V gene lost 8 bases and the J gene lost 4 bases, with 18 bases spanning the gap. Germline V CDR1 and CDR2: SNHLY, FYNNEI. For the CDR3, the DNA is TGTGCCAGCCGCGCCTCAGGGGGGTCGTACGAGCAGTACTTC. Protein product: CASRASGGSYEQYF.